This passage covers 10 T cell receptor beta chains from one sample sequenced in a study of CD8+CD57+ T cells in acquired aplastic anemia. The TCR beta profiling, which covered VDJ combination and CDR3 sequence, was carried out using genomic DNA as the template. TCRdb re-called the reads through MiXCR, storing one row per CDR3 protein. Of 350,000 to 450,000 distinct CDR3 sequences listed, 55% to 75% were seen once; the top ten hold approximately 3.8%. What was sequenced was sorted CD4+, CD8+, or CD8+CD57+ T cells (not recorded which) from PBMCs. The receptors were sampled from a human donor in good health, serving as a control.

DNA of the CDR3: TGTGCCAGCAGCTCTCTCTGGGTCGAGCAGTTCTTC. Protein sequence: CASSSLWVEQFF. The genes are TRBV7-9 and TRBJ2-1; D remains unclear. This CDR3 is built from 12 residues. Between the trimmed V and J ends, which lost 4 bases and 10 bases, there was a span of 11 bases. CDR1 and CDR2 (germline): SEHNR, FQNEAQ (reference sequence).

The chain employs TRBV7-2 and TRBJ2-3; 12 bases line up with TRBD2. The V segment lost 1 base and the J segment 9 bases; nucleotides outside the gene matches: 11. This CDR3 comprises 17 residues. Germline V CDR1 and CDR2: SGHTA, FQGNSA. CDR3 region: CASSLETSGGYNETQYF. In DNA form, the CDR3 reads TGTGCCAGCAGCTTAGAGACTAGCGGGGGCTACAATGAGACGCAGTATTTT.

This clonotype was found many times. The chain uses TRBV20-1 and TRBJ2-3, with 10 nucleotides matching TRBD2. Per germline, CDR1 DFQATT and CDR2 SNEGSKA (reference sequence). The CDR3 runs to 15 residues. The V segment lost 5 bases and the J segment 7 bases; nucleotides outside the gene matches: 12. The CDR3 loop is CSAPLAGAPQNTQYF. CDR3 nucleotides: TGCAGTGCTCCTCTAGCGGGGGCGCCCCAAAATACGCAGTATTTT.

The CDR3: CASSLDRAQWTQYFF. In DNA, the CDR3 is TGTGCCAGCAGCTTAGACAGGGCACAATGGACTCAATACTTCTTT. The chain carries TRBV7-7 and TRBJ1-1, with a possible D match to TRBD1 (6 bases). The CDR3 totals 15 residues. Germline CDR1 is SSHAT and CDR2 is FNYEAQ (reference sequence). The V gene lost 1 base and the J gene lost 14 bases, with 23 bases spanning the gap.

This clonotype occurred many times. The chain recombines TRBV11-2 with TRBJ1-2; D is uncertain. The ends were cut back, 5 bases at V and 6 bases at J, with 13 bases in the middle. Germline CDR1 is SGHAT and CDR2 is FQNNGV. The CDR3 has 13 residues. The CDR3 loop is CASSTRTANGYTF. As DNA, the CDR3 is TGTGCCAGCAGCACCCGGACGGCCAATGGCTACACCTTC.

Of note for this clonotype: One junction end does not reproduce the germline sequence, and a read error may be involved. J is TRBJ2-7 and V is TRBV5-1; TRBD1 aligns across 10 bases. Germline lookup yields CDR1 SGHRS and CDR2 YFSETQ. This CDR3 contains 14 residues. Here the CDR3 reads CATSRTGGPYEQYF. In DNA form, the CDR3 reads TGTGCCACCAGCAGGACAGGGGGGCCCTACGAGCAGTACTTC.

Concerning this clonotype itself: A read error is likely, as this CDR3 ends without the conserved phenylalanine or tryptophan. It is unclear where the CDR3 begins or ends on the DNA, so no DNA is shown, and the CDR3 is as TCRdb lists it. The genes are TRBV9 and TRBJ1-1. The CDR3 has 12 amino acids, counting both end residues. Germline CDR1 reads SGDLS; CDR2 reads YYNGEE. The CDR3 protein is CASSLTGGQNQL.

Only one count was recorded for this clonotype. CDR3 sequence (DNA): TGTGCCAGCAGCGCGGGCAGGGGGTCGGGCCACCAGTACTTC. As protein: CASSAGRGSGHQYF. The chain has TRBV7-9 and TRBJ2-5; TRBD1 agrees at 7 bases. The germline CDR1 and CDR2 sequences are SEHNR and FQNEAQ (reference sequence). The CDR3 sequence is 14 residues long. V dropped 5 bases and J dropped 10; count of bases not matched to a gene: 13. Variable domain in full (rest from reference TRBV7-9 and TRBJ2-5): DTGVSQNPRHKITKRGQNVTFRCDPISEHNRLYWYRQTLGQGPEFLTYFQNEAQLEKSRLLSDRFSAERPKGSFSTLEIQRTEQGDSAMYLCASSAGRGSGHQYFGPGTRLLVL.

This clonotype was recorded many times. This chain links TRBV9 with TRBJ1-2, with TRBD1 matching 7 bases. Germline trimming cut 0 bases from V and 7 bases from J; bases unmatched to any gene: 6. The germline V gene encodes CDR1 SGDLS and CDR2 YYNGEE. This CDR3 region has 14 residues. The CDR3 region is CASSVEGGTAGYTF. CDR3 nucleotide sequence: TGTGCCAGCAGCGTAGAGGGGGGGACAGCTGGCTACACCTTC.

This clonotype was detected a few times. V usage is TRBV6-5 and J usage is TRBJ1-6; D gene ambiguous. In germline, CDR1 is MNHEY, CDR2 SVGAGI. This CDR3 is built from 16 residues. The V gene lost 6 bases and the J gene lost 5 bases, with 17 bases spanning the gap. This CDR3 is CASRQPRTEHNSPLHF. Here the CDR3 DNA reads TGTGCCAGCAGACAACCGAGGACGGAACATAATTCACCCCTCCACTTT.